The clone carrying this TCR beta chain was observed a handful of times. Its antigen remains unknown. This sample is part of a study of T cell responses to AZD1222 COVID-19 vaccine. The wider study: Second-dose recipients at about 4 or about 12 weeks were treated as one pooled group. Study-level results: Baseline seropositivity occurred in only a handful of AZD1222 recipients. Spike-specific TCRs gained breadth and depth after people received two AZD1222 doses. Reports indicate that nearly half of spike-specific TCRs are directed at unmutated variant regions.

Trimming took off 4 bases at V and 7 bases at J, with 20 bases between the two ends. CDR1 and CDR2 (germline): MGHRA, YSYEKL. CDR3 length: 17 residues. Sequenced by immunoSEQ multiplex PCR; TCRdb stores in-frame clones only, minus some. The data contain some 100,000 clones, less than 95% of them singletons. This TCR derives from an adult in good health. The V call is TRBV4-1, the J call TRBJ1-6; TRBD1 is a possible D gene (6 bases). Sequencing was performed on peripheral blood, taken on day 0 of AZD1222 vaccination. CDR3 bases: TGCGCCAGCAGCCTAACCGGGACGTCAGGGGCCAATTCACCCCTCCACTTT. It yields the protein CASSLTGTSGANSPLHF.